Listed here are 8 T cell receptor beta chains from one sample, sequenced in a study of blood T cell repertoires in COVID-19. Data came from immunoSEQ multiplex PCR; TCRdb stores just in-frame clones and leaves some out. Here the sample spans around 150,000 clones, 70% to 80% being singletons. What was sequenced was peripheral blood. The receptors originated from a man in his sixties who had recovered from COVID-19.

With regard to this clone: One end of the junction is discordant with germline, which a read error may explain. The chain recombines TRBV30 with TRBJ2-7; D is possibly TRBD2 (6 bases). The CDR3 runs to 12 residues. Germline loops: CDR1 GTSNPN, CDR2 SVGIG (reference sequence). The CDR3 DNA reads TGTGCCTGGAGTGTCGGCGGGACCAATGCCAACTTC. Translating it yields CAWSVGGTNANF. The whole variable domain, filled in from reference TRBV30 and TRBJ2-7, reads SQTIHQWPATLVQPVGSPLSLECTVEGTSNPNLYWYRQAAGRGLQLLFYSVGIGQISSEVPQNLSASRPQDRQFILSSKKLLLSDSGFYLCAWSVGGTNANFGPGTRLTVT.

The chain combines TRBV6-5 with TRBJ1-2, with D perhaps TRBD1 (6 bases). Deletions cut 8 bases from V and 2 bases from J, with 12 bases between. CDR3 size: 13 residues. Germline values: CDR1 MNHEY, CDR2 SVGAGI. The CDR3 sequence is CASGAGANYGYTF. CDR3 in DNA: TGTGCCAGCGGGGCAGGGGCCAACTATGGCTACACCTTC.

The chain uses TRBV14 and TRBJ2-5; D may be TRBD2 (6 bases). There are 14 residues in the CDR3. Trimming cost V 2 bases and J 7 bases, with 14 bases left between them. Germline assignment: CDR1 SGHDN and CDR2 FVKESK. CDR3 nucleotide sequence: TGTGCCAGCAGCCAACTCGGGAGCCAGGGGACCCAGTACTTC. It specifies CASSQLGSQGTQYF.

The chain links TRBV28 to TRBJ1-1; TRBD1 agrees at 8 bases. Germline V lookup: CDR1 MDHEN, CDR2 SYDVKM. V shed 6 bases and J 0 bases; nucleotides not matched to a gene: 3. This CDR3 spans 14 amino acids. CDR3 sequence: CASRTTGVNTEAFF. Here the CDR3 DNA reads TGTGCCAGCAGGACGACAGGGGTGAACACTGAAGCTTTCTTT.

The rearrangement links TRBV4-1 to TRBJ1-2; D is unresolved. Germline lookup yields CDR1 MGHRA and CDR2 YSYEKL. This CDR3 is built from 14 residues. V gave up 0 bases and J gave up 5 bases, with 10 bases separating them. In DNA, the CDR3 is TGCGCCAGCAGCCAAGACTTACAGCAATATGGCTACACCTTC. This codes for CASSQDLQQYGYTF.

The chain couples TRBV6-2 or TRBV6-3 to TRBJ2-3; the match to TRBD2 covers 8 bases. This CDR3 comprises 15 residues. The V and J ends lost 2 bases and 5 bases, in that order; junction bases with no gene match: 6. From germline, CDR1 is MNHEY and CDR2 SVGEGT. In nucleotides, the CDR3 is TGTGCCAGCAGTTACGCGGGGGGCCATAGAGATACGCAGTATTTT. It encodes CASSYAGGHRDTQYF.

V usage is TRBV5-1 and J usage is TRBJ1-2, with TRBD1 matching over 8 bases. CDR1 and CDR2 (germline): SGHRS, YFSETQ. The CDR3 is made up of 15 amino acids. V lost 4 bases, J lost 8 bases, and 13 bases stayed unmatched. CDR3 protein: CASSPGTGPLGGYTF. CDR3 sequence (DNA): TGCGCCAGCAGCCCTGGGACAGGACCTTTGGGCGGCTACACCTTC.

The CDR3 loop reads CASSQARQGHYEQYF. The DNA of the CDR3 is TGCGCCAGCAGCCAAGCCCGACAGGGGCACTACGAGCAGTACTTC. The chain has TRBV4-3 and TRBJ2-7, with 8 nucleotides matching TRBD1. The CDR3 loop spans 15 amino acids. V was pared by 1 base and J by 3 bases, with 5 bases of the junction left unmatched. Germline-derived CDR1 and CDR2 are LGHNA and YSLEER.